The 14 T cell receptor beta chains reported below all come from one sample, sequenced in a study of T cell responses to AZD1222 COVID-19 vaccine. Sequenced by immunoSEQ multiplex PCR; TCRdb stores in-frame clones only, minus some. The sample carries some 140,000 clones, over 80% recorded once. The specimen was peripheral blood, collected 28 days after the second AZD1222 dose. The origin of the receptors is an adult who received the AZD1222 COVID-19 vaccine.

V usage is TRBV11-2 and J usage is TRBJ1-1; no clear D gene. In germline, CDR1 is SGHAT, CDR2 FQNNGV. The V end was cut by 5 bases, the J end by 7 bases, with 11 bases between. CDR3 size: 12 residues. The CDR3 here is CASSLSSYEAFF. In DNA form, the CDR3 reads TGTGCCAGCAGCCTCTCCAGCTATGAAGCTTTCTTT.

The rearrangement joins TRBV2 to TRBJ1-1; 8 bases line up with TRBD1. Germline V gene data show CDR1 as SNHLY and CDR2 as FYNNEI. This CDR3 spans 14 amino acids. Losses at the gene ends were 5 bases for V and 11 bases for J; bases not matched to a gene: 13. For the CDR3, the DNA is TGTGCCAGCAGTTATTCCGGACAGGGCCGGTACGCTTTCTTT. Protein: CASSYSGQGRYAFF.

V is TRBV10-3 and J is TRBJ1-1; D ambiguous. V lost 4 bases, J lost 4 bases, and 13 bases lay in between. This CDR3 has 14 amino acids. CDR1 is ENHRY, CDR2 SYGVKD, per germline. Here the CDR3 DNA reads TGTGCCATCAGTGGGGATCGACTGGGCACTGAAGCTTTCTTT. It codes for CAISGDRLGTEAFF.

This chain joins TRBV5-1 and TRBJ1-1; 9 nucleotides agree with TRBD1. CDR1 is SGHRS, CDR2 YFSETQ, per germline. This CDR3 spans 14 amino acids. Trimming took 1 base from V and 11 from J; bases not matched to a gene: 9. The CDR3 DNA follows: TGCGCCAGCAGCTTGTGGTTCCGGGACAGGGATGCTTTCTTT. Its translation is CASSLWFRDRDAFF. Full variable domain (rest looked up from reference TRBV5-1 and TRBJ1-1): KAGVTQTPRYLIKTRGQQVTLSCSPISGHRSVSWYQQTPGQGLQFLFEYFSETQRNKGNFPGRFSGRQFSNSRSEMNVSTLELGDSALYLCASSLWFRDRDAFFGQGTRLTVV.

This chain joins TRBV28 and TRBJ1-5; D uncertain. Germline V lookup: CDR1 MDHEN, CDR2 SYDVKM. The CDR3 consists of 15 residues. V shed 4 bases and J shed 3 bases, with 13 bases lying between them. CDR3 bases: TGTGCCAGCAGTTCATTGACATTTAACAATCAGCCCCAGCATTTT. Translation: CASSSLTFNNQPQHF.

The rearrangement joins TRBV18 to TRBJ1-3; D uncertain. Germline CDR1 is KGHSH and CDR2 is LQKENI. The CDR3 extends over 17 amino acids. Trimming took 6 bases from V and 4 from J, leaving 22 bases between them. As DNA, the CDR3 is TGTGCCAGCTCCCACCAACCAGGTGGGTCGGACGGAAACACCATATATTTT. Translated, it gives CASSHQPGGSDGNTIYF.

V gene TRBV5-3 combines with J gene TRBJ1-1; tentative D call: TRBD1 (5 bases). TRBV5-3 is placed among ORFs of uncertain function. The CDR3 is 18 residues long. V lost 0 bases and J 5 bases, leaving 23 bases between the germline ends. CDR3: CARSLVDGGMHGKTEAFF. As DNA, the CDR3 is TGTGCCAGAAGCTTGGTAGACGGGGGAATGCATGGTAAGACTGAAGCTTTCTTT.

This sequence joins TRBV2 and TRBJ1-1, with unresolved D. V shed 4 bases and J shed 0 bases, with 15 bases lying between them. This CDR3 region has 16 residues. Germline V gives CDR1 SNHLY, CDR2 FYNNEI. DNA for the CDR3: TGTGCCAGCAGTGCCGACGGGCCTCTGTTGAACACTGAAGCTTTCTTT. It codes for CASSADGPLLNTEAFF. The full variable domain, in which reference TRBV2 and TRBJ1-1 provide the parts outside the CDR3, is EPEVTQTPSHQVTQMGQEVILRCVPISNHLYFYWYRQILGQKVEFLVSFYNNEISEKSEIFDDQFSVERPDGSNFTLKIRSTKLEDSAMYFCASSADGPLLNTEAFFGQGTRLTVV.

The V gene is TRBV6-5, the J gene TRBJ1-6; D not resolved. CDR3 length equals 13 residues. The germline CDR1 and CDR2 sequences are MNHEY and SVGAGI. V was cut by 1 base and J by 8 bases, with 6 bases left in between. CDR3 DNA sequence: TGTGCCAGCAGTTACTGGGCGGATTCACCCCTCCACTTT. It specifies CASSYWADSPLHF.

The J gene is TRBJ1-6, the V gene TRBV10-3; possible D gene TRBD1, 6 bases. Between the trimmed V and J ends, which lost 9 bases and 3 bases, there was a span of 9 bases. The CDR3 runs 13 residues. The V gene's germline CDR1 is ENHRY and CDR2 SYGVKD. Written as DNA, the CDR3 is TGTGCCATTACAGGGAGCTATAATTCACCCCTCCACTTT. As protein: CAITGSYNSPLHF.

This clone was seen only once. The V gene is TRBV23-1, the J gene TRBJ2-7, with 8 bases that match TRBD1. Being an ORF, TRBV23-1 has a function that is uncertain. Unmatched junction bases numbered 16, after V lost 0 bases and J lost 6 bases. The CDR3 length is 18 residues. CDR3 sequence (DNA): TGCGCCAGCAGTCAATCTGCTCTTCACGACAGGGGAATACCCGAGCAGTACTTC. This codes for CASSQSALHDRGIPEQYF.

In the case of this clone: This sample includes further DNA sequences coding for the same CDR3. DNA of the CDR3: TGTGCCATCAGCCGAACGGGAAGCGAAGCTTTCTTT. Translated: CAISRTGSEAFF. The chain combines TRBV10-3 with TRBJ1-1; no clear D gene. V lost 6 bases and J 8 bases, leaving 13 bases between the germline ends. This CDR3 is 12 amino acids long. Germline V gives CDR1 ENHRY, CDR2 SYGVKD.

In DNA, the CDR3 is TGCGCCAGCAGCTTGACGGTCAGCTACGAGCAGTACTTC. This translates into CASSLTVSYEQYF. The rearrangement joins TRBV5-1 to TRBJ2-7; D unresolved. V was cut by 1 base and J by 3 bases, with 8 bases left in between. The germline gives CDR1 SGHRS, CDR2 YFSETQ. The CDR3 sequence is 13 residues long.

This sequence joins TRBV7-3 and TRBJ1-2; D not resolved. Germline assignment: CDR1 SGHTA and CDR2 FQGTGA. CDR3 length equals 13 residues. V dropped 4 bases and J dropped 8 bases, with 14 bases sitting between them. CDR3 sequence reads: CASSSSTGRGYTF. As DNA, the CDR3 is TGTGCCAGCAGCTCTTCCACGGGGAGGGGCTACACCTTC.